Presented here are 18 T cell receptor beta chains from one specimen sequenced in a study of CD8 T cells in ankylosing spondylitis. Study conclusions and caveats: Typical of ankylosing spondylitis blood, it appeared, was a TCR beta motif of under 10 highly homologous variants.

The antigens for these receptors are not known. From the 5' RACE reads, TCRdb called clonotypes with MiXCR, one entry per CDR3 protein. The sample yields roughly 490,000 distinct CDR3 sequences, approximately 5.3% seen once. The specimen sequenced was blood, either unsorted or a sorted T cell fraction (not recorded which). The receptor set was obtained from a male donor with ankylosing spondylitis.

A few counts support this clonotype. This chain links TRBV5-1 with TRBJ2-3, with D possibly TRBD2 on 6 matching bases. Germline V gene data show CDR1 as SGHRS and CDR2 as YFSETQ. The CDR3 spans 17 residues. Trimming removed 1 base from V and 1 base from J, with 16 bases in between. CDR3 sequence (DNA): TGCGCCAGCAGCTTGTTATCGCTCCCTAGCGGCACAGATACGCAGTATTTT. Translating gives CASSLLSLPSGTDTQYF.

This clonotype was recorded at least ten times. The J gene is TRBJ2-3, the V gene TRBV15, with 7 bases aligning to TRBD2. There are 14 residues in the CDR3. The ends lost 3 bases at V and 6 bases at J; junction bases unmatched: 6. Germline assignment: CDR1 LNHNV and CDR2 YYDKDF (reference sequence). CDR3 region: CATSRGGDLDTQYF. CDR3 nucleotides: TGTGCCACCAGCAGGGGGGGGGATCTGGATACGCAGTATTTT.

This clonotype came up many times. This chain links TRBV6-5 with TRBJ1-1; D gene uncertain. The germline V gene has CDR1 MNHEY and CDR2 SVGAGI. The CDR3 sequence is 13 residues long. Trimming pared 3 bases from V and 2 bases from J, leaving 7 bases between. The CDR3 DNA sequence: TGTGCCAGCAGTTATGCAGTAAACACTGAAGCTTTCTTT. Protein sequence: CASSYAVNTEAFF.

The gene calls are TRBV30 and TRBJ1-1; the match to TRBD1 covers 7 bases. Germline V gene data show CDR1 as GTSNPN and CDR2 as SVGIG (reference sequence). V was clipped by 1 base and J by 9 bases; unmatched bases: 8. The CDR3 has 13 residues. The CDR3 DNA is TGTGCCTGGAGTGGCCGGGACAGATCTCAAGCTTTCTTT. Translating gives CAWSGRDRSQAFF.

On this clonotype itself: A clone one base away is much larger, so this may be a read error. The chain joins TRBV5-1 to TRBJ1-3, with D possibly being TRBD1 (5 bases). The CDR3 contains 15 residues. V was trimmed by 0 bases and J by 4 bases, leaving 11 bases between them. CDR1 is SGHRS, CDR2 YFSETQ, per germline. The CDR3 DNA reads as TGCGCCAGCAGCTTGGCCTCAGGGACCGGAAACACCATATATTTT. Its protein is CASSLASGTGNTIYF.

This clonotype was counted ten times or more. The CDR3 region is CASSLGQGLFTDTQYF. The CDR3 DNA sequence: TGCGCCAGCAGTCTAGGACAGGGACTCTTCACAGATACGCAGTATTTT. The rearrangement uses TRBV5-1 and TRBJ2-3, with TRBD1 matching 8 bases. The CDR3 length is 16 residues. CDR1 and CDR2 (germline): SGHRS, YFSETQ. J was trimmed by 2 bases and V by 5 bases; bases with no gene match: 10.

The CDR3 sequence is CSVERYMGELAVQETQYF. The CDR3 region has the DNA TGCAGCGTTGAAAGATACATGGGCGAACTAGCGGTACAAGAGACCCAGTACTTC. The chain carries TRBV29-1 and TRBJ2-5; 8 bases agree with TRBD2. The germline V gene has CDR1 SQVTM and CDR2 ANQGSEA. J gave up 2 bases and V 2 bases, and 16 bases lay outside the gene matches. This CDR3 is 18 amino acids long.

This clonotype was recorded many times. The chain recombines TRBV13 with TRBJ2-2; D perhaps matches TRBD1 (5 bases). Germline CDR1 is PRHDT and CDR2 is FYEKMQ (reference sequence). CDR3 size: 14 residues. V was cut by 2 bases and J by 6 bases, with 10 bases left in between. CDR3 nucleotide sequence: TGTGCCAGCAGCTTACAGGGCTGGTCCGGGGAGCTGTTTTTT. It is translated as CASSLQGWSGELFF. The whole variable domain, filled in from reference TRBV13 and TRBJ2-2, reads AAGVIQSPRHLIKEKRETATLKCYPIPRHDTVYWYQQGPGQDPQFLISFYEKMQSDKGSIPDRFSAQQFSDYHSELNMSSLELGDSALYFCASSLQGWSGELFFGEGSRLTVL.

This clonotype was seen many times. V and J are TRBV7-3 and TRBJ2-1; TRBD2 matches 9 bases. This CDR3 contains 16 residues. Germline V gene sequence: CDR1 SGHTA, CDR2 FQGTGA. Trimming took 5 bases from V and 9 from J; bases not matched to a gene: 14. The CDR3 protein is CASSAPGLAVSSEQFF. The CDR3 DNA reads as TGTGCCAGCAGCGCTCCGGGACTAGCTGTTTCTAGTGAGCAGTTCTTC.

This clonotype was picked up many times. The chain couples TRBV10-3 to TRBJ2-3, with TRBD1 identical over 8 bases. This CDR3 has 17 amino acids. The germline V gene has CDR1 ENHRY and CDR2 SYGVKD. After removal of 1 base from V and 1 base from J, the junction contained 7 bases not matched to a gene. CDR3 in DNA: TGTGCCATCAGTGAGTACCCACAGGGGGTTGGCACAGATACGCAGTATTTT. It translates to CAISEYPQGVGTDTQYF.

There are many counts of this clonotype. The chain links TRBV5-6 to TRBJ2-3; D not certain. The germline V and J ends were trimmed by 3 bases and 2 bases, with 7 bases remaining between them. Germline loops: CDR1 SGHDT, CDR2 YYEEEE. This CDR3 comprises 13 residues. This chain's CDR3 is CASSSPYTDTQYF. CDR3 in DNA: TGTGCCAGCAGCTCACCTTACACAGATACGCAGTATTTT.

In DNA form, the CDR3 reads TGTGCCAGCAGCCCCATGACTTCAGGCCACGGGACCCAGTACTTC. Its protein is CASSPMTSGHGTQYF. The rearrangement joins TRBV7-6 to TRBJ2-5, with D unclear. V lost 5 bases to trimming and J lost 7 bases, with 20 bases between them. Germline CDR1 reads SGHVS; CDR2 reads FNYEAQ. CDR3 length: 15 amino acids.

This clonotype was counted ten times or more. V and J are TRBV20-1 and TRBJ2-7; D might be TRBD1 (6 bases). This CDR3 has 14 amino acids. Germline CDR1 is DFQATT and CDR2 is SNEGSKA (reference sequence). The V end lost 1 base, the J end lost 1 base, and 11 bases lay between the germline ends. In DNA form, the CDR3 reads TGCAGTGCTAGAGCCTACAGGGTTTCCTACGAGCAGTACTTC. This gives the protein CSARAYRVSYEQYF.

V and J are TRBV12-3 or TRBV12-4 and TRBJ1-5; TRBD1 aligns across 7 bases. Losses at the gene ends were 5 bases for V and 5 bases for J; bases not matched to a gene: 9. The CDR3 spans 15 residues. The CDR3 region is CASSPVGGGYQPQHF. The CDR3 nucleotides read TGTGCCAGCAGTCCGGTAGGGGGCGGTTATCAGCCCCAGCATTTT.

This clonotype turned up a few times. The chain couples TRBV6-2 or TRBV6-3 to TRBJ2-7; D remains unclear. V dropped 10 bases and J dropped 2 bases, with 18 bases sitting between them. CDR1 and CDR2 (germline): MNHEY, SVGEGT. The CDR3 length is 14 residues. CDR3 in DNA: TGTGCCACCGAAAGGCGCAGCCCGACCTACGAGCAGTACTTC. Translating it yields CATERRSPTYEQYF.

This clonotype was seen many times. The gene calls are TRBV29-1 and TRBJ2-7; no clear D gene. CDR1 is SQVTM, CDR2 ANQGSEA, per germline. V was cut by 7 bases and J by 4 bases, with 14 bases left in between. This CDR3 contains 12 residues. DNA of the CDR3: TGCAGCGCCAAGGGCCTCGAGTACGAGCAGTACTTC. This encodes CSAKGLEYEQYF.

This clonotype was found many times. The rearrangement uses TRBV20-1 and TRBJ1-1; possibly TRBD1 for D (5 bases). This CDR3 has 15 amino acids. The V gene's germline CDR1 is DFQATT and CDR2 SNEGSKA (reference sequence). The V gene lost 1 base and the J gene lost 0 bases, with 12 bases spanning the gap. Written as DNA, the CDR3 is TGCAGTGCTAGAGGAAGCCGGGGACTGAACACTGAAGCTTTCTTT. As protein: CSARGSRGLNTEAFF.

This clonotype was picked up many times. The genes are TRBV4-3 and TRBJ1-2; weak D call: TRBD1 (6 bases). The CDR3 consists of 16 residues. The germline V gene has CDR1 LGHNA and CDR2 YSLEER. V lost 8 bases, J lost 3 bases, and 22 bases lay in between. The CDR3 bases are TGCGCCAGCCAACCGTCTTGGACAGTCCTGCACTATGGCTACACCTTC. Translated: CASQPSWTVLHYGYTF.